The 8 T cell receptor beta chains listed next were all sequenced from one sample in a study of radiation and T cells in renal cell carcinoma. The sample's time point: baseline pretreatment blood. Documented treatment: 15 Gy SBRT to primary tumor, nephrectomy 4 weeks later. Clones were sequenced by immunoSEQ multiplex PCR, and TCRdb holds only the in-frame ones, with some missing. The sample gives approximately 100,000 clones, 75% to 90% of which show up once; around 7.9% is in the top ten. The sequencing here drew on blood, taken from a patient whose treatment included radiotherapy and nephrectomy. The receptors stem from a man in his forties or fifties with renal cell carcinoma.

The chain combines TRBV19 with TRBJ2-2; 11 nucleotides align to TRBD1. J lost 6 bases, V lost 4 bases, and 4 bases had no gene match. This CDR3 has 15 amino acids. Germline V CDR1 and CDR2: LNHDA, SQIVND (reference sequence). CDR3 sequence: CASSNGQGAAGELFF. The CDR3 nucleotides read TGTGCCAGTAGTAATGGACAGGGGGCGGCCGGGGAGCTGTTTTTT.

The V call is TRBV6-1, the J call TRBJ2-7; D is undetermined. The CDR3 spans 14 residues. In germline, CDR1 is MNHNS, CDR2 SASEGT. V lost 1 base and J lost 4, with 11 bases in between. This CDR3 reads CASSEDRYLYEQYF. As DNA, the CDR3 is TGTGCCAGCAGTGAAGATAGGTACCTATACGAGCAGTACTTC.

The genes are TRBV19 and TRBJ2-5, with 7 bases identical to TRBD2. Trimming removed 6 bases from V and 5 bases from J; junction bases left unmatched: 3. CDR3 length: 12 amino acids. Germline V gene sequence: CDR1 LNHDA, CDR2 SQIVND (reference sequence). The CDR3 sequence: CASRGGSETQYF. In DNA form, the CDR3 reads TGTGCCAGTAGGGGGGGGAGTGAGACCCAGTACTTC. The full variable domain, in which reference TRBV19 and TRBJ2-5 provide the parts outside the CDR3, is DGGITQSPKYLFRKEGQNVTLSCEQNLNHDAMYWYRQDPGQGLRLIYYSQIVNDFQKGDIAEGYSVSREKKESFPLTVTSAQKNPTAFYLCASRGGSETQYFGPGTRLLVL.

This chain links TRBV5-6 with TRBJ2-4; no clear D gene. With 1 base removed from V and 6 bases from J, the gap between germline ends came to 11 bases. The CDR3 sequence is 14 residues long. Germline V lookup: CDR1 SGHDT, CDR2 YYEEEE. As DNA, the CDR3 is TGTGCCAGCAGCTTGTGGGGTGCCGCAAACATTCAGTACTTC. Encoded protein: CASSLWGAANIQYF.

V gene TRBV2 combines with J gene TRBJ2-1; 11 nucleotides align to TRBD2. Losses at the gene ends were 7 bases for V and 10 bases for J; bases not matched to a gene: 15. Germline CDR1 reads SNHLY; CDR2 reads FYNNEI. The CDR3 spans 16 residues. This CDR3 is CASNPISGGALNEQFF. The CDR3 bases are TGTGCCAGCAACCCTATTAGCGGGGGGGCCCTTAACGAGCAGTTCTTC.

The chain is built from TRBV7-2 and TRBJ2-7; 10 bases agree with TRBD1. The CDR3 is 14 amino acids. The V and J ends lost 5 bases and 4 bases, in that order; junction bases with no gene match: 5. Germline CDR1 reads SGHTA; CDR2 reads FQGNSA. CDR3 loop: CASSPPGQGYEQYF. CDR3 bases: TGTGCCAGCAGCCCCCCGGGACAGGGGTACGAGCAGTACTTC. The full variable domain, its missing parts supplied by reference TRBV7-2 and TRBJ2-7, is GAGVSQSPSNKVTEKGKDVELRCDPISGHTALYWYRQSLGQGLEFLIYFQGNSAPDKSGLPSDRFSAERTGGSVSTLTIQRTQQEDSAVYLCASSPPGQGYEQYFGPGTRLTVT.

This clone occurred once. This chain links TRBV7-8 with TRBJ1-4, with D perhaps TRBD1 (6 bases). Germline assignment: CDR1 SGHVS and CDR2 FQNEAQ. V was shortened by 4 bases and J by 8 bases, with 14 bases between the two germline ends. CDR3 length: 14 amino acids. CDR3 protein: CASSYRDGTEKLFF. The CDR3 DNA follows: TGTGCCAGCAGCTACCGGGACGGGACAGAAAAACTGTTTTTT.

V gene TRBV18 combines with J gene TRBJ1-1; the D gene is possibly TRBD1 (6 bases). Trimming left V 1 base short and J 0 bases short, with 15 bases between. CDR1 is KGHSH, CDR2 LQKENI, per germline. The CDR3 is made up of 17 amino acids. CDR3 nucleotide sequence: TGTGCCAGCTCACCACTAGGTACAGGGTTCATGAACACTGAAGCTTTCTTT. Its translation is CASSPLGTGFMNTEAFF.